The entry below describes one T cell receptor (beta chain). The table lists this clonotype with many counts. Its antigen remains undetermined. No qualities accompany the bases; no much larger clone lies one base away. Unmatched junction bases come to 7, with V trimmed by 2 bases and J by 9 bases. According to the germline V gene, CDR1 reads SQVTM and CDR2 reads ANQGSEA. Inclusive of the bounding cysteine and phenylalanine, the CDR3 is 14 residues long. The kept DNA is CDR3 alone, 42 bases in frame from the first base. The data derive from a study of low-dose radiotherapy and immunotherapy resistance in tumors (dated by TCRdb to 2021 to 2024). For the study in its entirety: Patients in Cohort 1 were given 0.5 Gy per fraction every 2 weeks, and the prescribed total PTV dose was 6.5 Gy. The trial did not randomize participants into treatment groups. Starting on cycle 1 day 1, patients took 300 mg of aspirin by mouth once daily for four cycles. First-strand cDNA was synthesized using Superscript III and a set of TRAV- and TRBV-specific primers, so that both TCRalpha and TCRbeta chains were covered. The translational analysis covered eight patients: three from the first dose cohort and the first five from the second dose cohort. For Cohort 2, the dose was 1 Gy per fraction given every two weeks, adding up to 13 Gy in total across 26 weeks. Every two weeks, patients got intravenous cyclophosphamide at 200 mg/m2, given one day ahead of each radiation and immunotherapy administration. Nivolumab was administered intravenously as a 240 mg flat dose every two weeks, and ipilimumab was administered intravenously at 1 mg/kg every six weeks. TCRalpha and TCRbeta libraries were deep-sequenced on an Illumina MiniSeq instrument.

The intended sense of this specimen's time point label: before trial treatment. Donors were enrolled in RACIN, a single-arm phase I dose-escalation trial in which nivolumab, ipilimumab, aspirin, low-dose cyclophosphamide and low-dose radiotherapy were combined. Eligible patients had advanced, TIL-negative solid tumors. Sequencing used an Illumina MiniSeq. TCRs were amplified with Phusion for 15 to 25 PCR cycles using a constant-region primer together with the adapter attached to the V primers. The isolated mRNA was amplified using the MessageAmp II aRNA Amplification Kit, with in vitro transcription performed for about 15 hours at 37 degrees C. The Dynabeads mRNA DIRECT Purification Kit was used to isolate mRNA for TCR sequencing. A second approximately 23-cycle Phusion PCR added indexed Illumina adapters, and products were purified with AMPure XP beads. As for the authors' bioinformatics: Using custom Perl scripts, TCR sequences encoding the same protein were pooled, out-of-frame sequences were removed, and the abundance of each clonotype was computed. Any TCR sequence backed by just one read was left out of the analysis. Repertoire metrics included Shannon entropy, Gini index, clonality, richness, and frequency of TCRs shared between repertoires. Clones were called with MiXCR by TCRdb after fastp trimmed the public reads at Q25, and only in-frame beta chains were retained. When rows share a CDR3 protein, they turn into one entry using the most common DNA and genes. In this record, the V and J calls reflect TCRdb's handling and not the investigators' own analysis. This sample lists about 46,000 distinct CDR3 sequences; roughly 10% were detected once. The leading ten clones occupy 5.5% to 7.5% of the sample.

The V and J genes are TRBV29-1 and TRBJ2-1, with 10 junctional bases fitting TRBD1. The TCR comes from a female donor with ovarian cancer. The sample was PBMCs, taken before treatment. The base sequence is TGCAGCGTTGAAATGACAGGGGGCTTGGGTGAGCAGTTCTTC. Its translation is CSVEMTGGLGEQFF.